Listed below are T cell receptor beta chains from one sample, sequenced in a study of T cells after yellow fever vaccination. MiXCR, applied by TCRdb to the 5' RACE reads, yields one record per CDR3 protein. This table holds about 230,000 distinct CDR3 sequences, 6.5% to 7.5% found once. The sequenced sample was CD4+ T cells sorted from PBMCs, obtained on the day of the yellow fever booster vaccination. The source of these receptors is a young man who received the YFV17D yellow fever vaccine. CDR3s include the opening cysteine and the closing phenylalanine or tryptophan. A D gene is named only where the DNA matches it firmly. For some rows the clone size is stated as once, few or many, or as a class when expanded; others skip it.

J: TRBJ2-1
size: NA
length: 15
V: TRBV29-1
D: TRBD2
CDR3: CSVRRSSGTYNEQFF
DNA: TGCAGCGTTCGCCGTTCTAGCGGGACCTACAATGAGCAGTTCTTC

J: TRBJ1-1
size: many
length: 14
V: TRBV12-3/TRBV12-4
D: NA
CDR3: CASVLGTANTEAFF
DNA: TGTGCCAGCGTACTCGGGACGGCAAACACTGAAGCTTTCTTT

J: TRBJ2-7
size: few
length: 17
V: TRBV5-1
D: NA
CDR3: CASSSTQTPGTSYEQYF
DNA: TGCGCCAGCAGCTCCACCCAGACACCCGGGACATCGTACGAGCAGTACTTC

J: TRBJ2-1
size: many
length: 14
V: TRBV6-2/TRBV6-3
D: NA
CDR3: CASRKRDSGNEQFF
DNA: TGTGCCAGCAGGAAAAGGGACTCCGGGAATGAGCAGTTCTTC

J: TRBJ2-1
size: few
length: 14
V: TRBV29-1
D: NA
CDR3: CSVSGTVSYNEQFF
DNA: TGCAGCGTCTCCGGGACGGTGTCCTACAATGAGCAGTTCTTC

J: TRBJ2-1
size: few
length: 16
V: TRBV13
D: TRBD2
CDR3: CASSFPIAGGNNEQFF
DNA: TGTGCCAGCAGCTTCCCTATAGCGGGAGGGAACAATGAGCAGTTCTTC

J: TRBJ2-3
size: many
length: 14
V: TRBV4-2
D: NA
CDR3: CASSQERDTDTQYF
DNA: TGTGCCAGCAGCCAAGAGCGGGACACAGATACGCAGTATTTT

J: TRBJ2-2
size: many
length: 15
V: TRBV14
D: TRBD1
CDR3: CASSQGQGYGGELFF
DNA: TGTGCCAGCAGCCAAGGACAGGGCTATGGCGGGGAGCTGTTTTTT

J: TRBJ2-3
size: many
length: 15
V: TRBV7-7
D: NA
CDR3: CASSRRTESTDTQYF
DNA: TGTGCTAGCAGCCGTCGGACGGAAAGCACAGATACGCAGTATTTT

J: TRBJ2-7
size: NA
length: 13
V: TRBV11-2
D: NA
CDR3: CASSLLHSYEQYF
DNA: TGTGCCAGCAGCTTACTTCACTCCTACGAGCAGTACTTC

J: TRBJ2-5
size: few
length: 16
V: TRBV7-9
D: NA
CDR3: CASSLEASVVRETQYF
DNA: TGTGCCAGCAGCTTAGAGGCGTCGGTCGTGAGGGAGACCCAGTACTTC

J: TRBJ1-2
size: NA
length: 17
V: TRBV20-1
D: NA
CDR3: CSATRQSIINNGYGYTF
DNA: TGCAGTGCAACACGACAGTCAATAATAAACAATGGCTATGGCTACACCTTC

J: TRBJ2-5
size: few
length: 19
V: TRBV4-3
D: NA
CDR3: CASSQDLVRVSSLKETQYF
DNA: TGCGCCAGCAGCCAAGATCTCGTCAGGGTATCAAGCCTCAAAGAGACCCAGTACTTC

J: TRBJ2-5
size: many
length: 14
V: TRBV5-1
D: NA
CDR3: CASSYSSTEKTQYF
DNA: TGCGCCAGCAGCTACTCCTCGACAGAAAAGACCCAGTACTTC

J: TRBJ1-1
size: few
length: 12
V: TRBV10-3
D: NA
CDR3: CAISRENTEAFF
DNA: TGTGCCATCAGCAGGGAGAACACTGAAGCTTTCTTT

J: TRBJ1-1
size: NA
length: 13
V: TRBV28
D: NA
CDR3: CASSSPRVSEAFF
DNA: TGTGCCAGCAGTTCCCCGAGGGTGTCTGAAGCTTTCTTT

J: TRBJ1-2
size: many
length: 13
V: TRBV7-2
D: NA
CDR3: CASSPRSVDGYTF
DNA: TGTGCCAGCAGCCCCCGCTCGGTGGATGGCTACACCTTC

J: TRBJ2-1
size: many
length: 15
V: TRBV20-1
D: NA
CDR3: CSAHLTAKADNEQFF
DNA: TGCAGTGCCCACCTGACTGCTAAGGCGGACAATGAGCAGTTCTTC

J: TRBJ2-1
size: many
length: 19
V: TRBV11-2
D: TRBD2
CDR3: CASSLGRGVAGVTYNEQFF
DNA: TGTGCCAGCAGCTTAGGGAGGGGTGTAGCGGGAGTAACCTACAATGAGCAGTTCTTC

J: TRBJ2-7
size: many
length: 12
V: TRBV29-1
D: NA
CDR3: CSVLAGTREQYF
DNA: TGCAGCGTACTCGCGGGAACCCGCGAGCAGTACTTC

J: TRBJ1-2
size: NA
length: 15
V: TRBV3-1
D: NA
CDR3: CASSPLEVRGDGYTF
DNA: TGTGCCAGCAGCCCCCTAGAGGTGCGGGGGGATGGCTACACCTTC

J: TRBJ2-7
size: NA
length: 12
V: TRBV29-1
D: TRBD2
CDR3: CSTRTSTYEQYF
DNA: TGCAGCACCCGGACTAGTACCTACGAGCAGTACTTC

J: TRBJ2-3
size: few
length: 15
V: TRBV19
D: TRBD2
CDR3: CASSRSGTSTDTQYF
DNA: TGTGCCAGTAGTAGAAGCGGGACCAGCACAGATACGCAGTATTTT

J: TRBJ1-6
size: few
length: 15
V: TRBV9
D: NA
CDR3: CASSVEAVRNSPLHF
DNA: TGTGCCAGCAGCGTAGAGGCAGTTCGGAATTCACCCCTCCACTTT

J: TRBJ2-7
size: many
length: 17
V: TRBV12-3/TRBV12-4
D: TRBD2
CDR3: CASSSYFGLAGTHEQYF
DNA: TGTGCCAGCAGTTCTTACTTCGGACTAGCGGGAACCCACGAGCAGTACTTC

J: TRBJ1-2
size: NA
length: 15
V: TRBV20-1
D: TRBD1
CDR3: CSADRDREWPYGYTF
DNA: TGCAGTGCTGACCGAGACAGGGAGTGGCCCTATGGCTACACCTTC

J: TRBJ2-5
size: many
length: 12
V: TRBV12-3/TRBV12-4
D: TRBD2
CDR3: CASSPGGETQYF
DNA: TGTGCCAGCAGTCCGGGGGGAGAGACCCAGTACTTC

J: TRBJ2-4
size: few
length: 14
V: TRBV4-3
D: NA
CDR3: CASSYLGGEDIQYF
DNA: TGCGCCAGCAGCTACCTAGGTGGTGAGGACATTCAGTACTTC

J: TRBJ2-1
size: few
length: 15
V: TRBV20-1
D: TRBD2
CDR3: CSALTGTSFNDEQFF
DNA: TGCAGTGCTCTTACCGGGACTAGTTTTAACGATGAGCAGTTCTTC

J: TRBJ1-2
size: many
length: 13
V: TRBV12-3/TRBV12-4
D: NA
CDR3: CASSPTEGNGYTF
DNA: TGTGCCAGCAGCCCCACCGAAGGAAATGGCTACACCTTC

J: TRBJ2-5
size: many
length: 15
V: TRBV11-2
D: TRBD1
CDR3: CASSLPGTGYETQYF
DNA: TGTGCCAGCAGCTTACCCGGGACAGGGTACGAGACCCAGTACTTC

J: TRBJ2-4
size: many
length: 14
V: TRBV12-3/TRBV12-4
D: TRBD1
CDR3: CASRGTGAKNIQYF
DNA: TGTGCCAGCAGGGGGACAGGGGCCAAAAACATTCAGTACTTC

J: TRBJ2-7
size: NA
length: 16
V: TRBV7-2
D: TRBD2
CDR3: CASSVQTSGSSYEQYF
DNA: TGTGCCAGCAGCGTCCAGACTAGCGGTAGCTCCTACGAGCAGTACTTC

J: TRBJ2-7
size: many
length: 16
V: TRBV7-8
D: TRBD1
CDR3: CASSLKTGGEVYEQYF
DNA: TGTGCCAGCAGCTTAAAGACAGGGGGCGAAGTATACGAGCAGTACTTC

J: TRBJ1-1
size: few
length: 18
V: TRBV5-6
D: NA
CDR3: CASSFYLSGVPRVAEAFF
DNA: TGTGCCAGCAGCTTTTATTTGTCGGGGGTTCCCCGGGTTGCTGAAGCTTTCTTT

J: TRBJ1-3
size: few
length: 16
V: TRBV5-6
D: TRBD1
CDR3: CASSYRDRGSGNTIYF
DNA: TGTGCCAGCAGTTACCGGGACAGGGGATCCGGAAACACCATATATTTT

J: TRBJ1-1
size: NA
length: 15
V: TRBV9
D: TRBD1
CDR3: CASSAETGFGTEAFF
DNA: TGTGCCAGCAGCGCAGAGACAGGGTTCGGGACTGAAGCTTTCTTT

J: TRBJ2-5
size: NA
length: 13
V: TRBV7-9
D: NA
CDR3: CASSKTRGETQYF
DNA: TGTGCCAGCAGCAAGACCAGGGGTGAGACCCAGTACTTC

J: TRBJ2-3
size: few
length: 17
V: TRBV9
D: NA
CDR3: CASSVDSQVFRTDTQYF
DNA: TGTGCCAGCAGCGTAGATAGTCAGGTCTTCCGCACAGATACGCAGTATTTT

J: TRBJ1-3
size: many
length: 15
V: TRBV7-2
D: NA
CDR3: CASSSPGASGNTIYF
DNA: TGTGCCAGCAGCTCCCCGGGGGCCTCTGGAAACACCATATATTTT

J: TRBJ2-1
size: many
length: 14
V: TRBV4-3
D: NA
CDR3: CASSQESSHNEQFF
DNA: TGCGCCAGCAGCCAAGAATCTTCACACAATGAGCAGTTCTTC

J: TRBJ1-5
size: NA
length: 15
V: TRBV20-1
D: TRBD1
CDR3: CSATEYRGPGQPQHF
DNA: TGCAGTGCTACTGAGTACAGGGGGCCTGGGCAGCCCCAGCATTTT

J: TRBJ2-7
size: medium-sized
length: 14
V: TRBV5-1
D: TRBD1
CDR3: CASSGTGTGAEQYF
DNA: TGCGCCAGCAGCGGTACCGGGACAGGGGCCGAGCAGTACTTC

J: TRBJ1-6
size: NA
length: 15
V: TRBV20-1
D: NA
CDR3: CCARGGRRNNSPLHF
DNA: TGCTGTGCTAGAGGGGGACGAAGAAACAATTCACCCCTCCACTTT

J: TRBJ2-1
size: NA
length: 18
V: TRBV4-2
D: TRBD2
CDR3: CASSHRLAGGRLYNEQFF
DNA: TGTGCCAGCAGCCACCGACTAGCGGGAGGGAGGCTTTACAATGAGCAGTTCTTC

J: TRBJ2-5
size: many
length: 14
V: TRBV10-1
D: TRBD2
CDR3: CASSGMRGSETQYF
DNA: TGCGCCAGCAGTGGAATGCGGGGGTCGGAGACCCAGTACTTC

J: TRBJ2-1
size: many
length: 14
V: TRBV10-2
D: TRBD2
CDR3: CASAGLAGLNEQFF
DNA: TGCGCCAGCGCGGGACTAGCGGGGCTTAATGAGCAGTTCTTC

J: TRBJ2-3
size: many
length: 15
V: TRBV7-2
D: NA
CDR3: CASSILGDSTDTQYF
DNA: TGTGCCAGCAGCATACTGGGGGACTCCACAGATACGCAGTATTTT

J: TRBJ1-2
size: NA
length: 13
V: TRBV10-3
D: NA
CDR3: CAISESKRTAQTF
DNA: TGTGCCATCAGTGAGTCAAAACGGACAGCGCAAACCTTC

J: TRBJ1-1
size: many
length: 15
V: TRBV16
D: NA
CDR3: CASTSQGFLNTEAFF
DNA: TGTGCCAGCACTTCTCAGGGGTTCCTGAACACTGAAGCTTTCTTT

J: TRBJ2-7
size: once
length: 16
V: TRBV7-6
D: NA
CDR3: CASSLVTPDSPYEQYF
DNA: TGTGCCAGCAGCTTAGTTACCCCGGACAGCCCCTACGAGCAGTACTTC

J: TRBJ2-1
size: NA
length: 17
V: TRBV5-1
D: TRBD1
CDR3: CASSLGQGRFTYNEQFF
DNA: TGCGCCAGCAGCTTGGGACAGGGGCGATTCACCTACAATGAGCAGTTCTTC

J: TRBJ1-5
size: few
length: 16
V: TRBV4-1
D: TRBD1
CDR3: CASSQEGGTDDQPQHF
DNA: TGCGCCAGCAGCCAAGAGGGGGGGACAGACGATCAGCCCCAGCATTTT

J: TRBJ2-1
size: many
length: 14
V: TRBV20-1
D: TRBD2
CDR3: CSARLPGGLDEQFF
DNA: TGCAGTGCTCGCTTACCGGGAGGGTTAGATGAGCAGTTCTTC

J: TRBJ2-1
size: few
length: 14
V: TRBV12-3/TRBV12-4
D: TRBD2
CDR3: CASRAGLAGGEQFF
DNA: TGTGCCAGCAGGGCGGGACTAGCGGGAGGTGAGCAGTTCTTC